This TCR beta chain was observed in a study of identical twins. With respect to this clonotype: At one end, the junction sequence differs from germline, possibly due to a read error.

Via MiXCR, TCRdb re-called the 5' RACE reads, giving one row per CDR3 protein. The table includes more than 250,000 distinct CDR3 sequences, less than 9% detected once. This sample also appeared in a second study, on yellow fever vaccine responses in identical twins.

Sequencing used memory (CD45RO+) T cells sorted from blood. This TCR was sampled from a woman aged 18 to 35 in good health.

CDR3 region: CASSLAGGPAYNEQFF. In DNA, the CDR3 is TGTGCCAGCAGTCTAGCGGGAGGGCCTGCATACAATGAGCAGTTCTTC. V usage is TRBV12-3 or TRBV12-4 and J usage is TRBJ2-1, with 12 bases aligning to TRBD2. This CDR3 contains 16 residues.